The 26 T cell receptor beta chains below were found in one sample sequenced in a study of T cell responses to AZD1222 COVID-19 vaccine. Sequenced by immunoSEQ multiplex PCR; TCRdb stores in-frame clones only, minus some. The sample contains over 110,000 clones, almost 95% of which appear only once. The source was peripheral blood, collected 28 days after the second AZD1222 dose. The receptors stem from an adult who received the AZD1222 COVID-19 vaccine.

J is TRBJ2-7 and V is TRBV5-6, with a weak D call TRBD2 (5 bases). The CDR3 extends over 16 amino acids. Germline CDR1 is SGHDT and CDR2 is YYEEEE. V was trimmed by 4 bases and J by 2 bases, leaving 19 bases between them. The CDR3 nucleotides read TGTGCCAGCAGCGGACGAGGACGGCTAGCTGCCTACGAGCAGTACTTC. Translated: CASSGRGRLAAYEQYF.

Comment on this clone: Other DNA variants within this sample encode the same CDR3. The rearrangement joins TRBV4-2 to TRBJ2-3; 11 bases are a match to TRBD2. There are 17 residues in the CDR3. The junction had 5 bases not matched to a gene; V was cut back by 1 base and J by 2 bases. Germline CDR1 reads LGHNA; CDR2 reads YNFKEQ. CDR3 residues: CASSQVTSGGATDTQYF. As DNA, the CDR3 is TGTGCCAGCAGCCAAGTTACTAGCGGGGGCGCCACAGATACGCAGTATTTT.

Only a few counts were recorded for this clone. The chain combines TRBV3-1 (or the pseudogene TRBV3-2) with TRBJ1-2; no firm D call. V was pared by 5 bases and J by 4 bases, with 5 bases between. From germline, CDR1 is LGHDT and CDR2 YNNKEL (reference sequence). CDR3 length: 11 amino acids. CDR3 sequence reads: CASSNRYGYTF. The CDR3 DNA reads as TGTGCCAGCAGCAATCGCTATGGCTACACCTTC.

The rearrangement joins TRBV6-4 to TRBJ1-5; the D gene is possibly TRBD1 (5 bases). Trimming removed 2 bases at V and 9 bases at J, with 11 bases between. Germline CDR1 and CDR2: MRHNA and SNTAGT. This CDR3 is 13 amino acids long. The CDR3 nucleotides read TGTGCCAGCAGTGACACAGGTGCGGGGCCCCAGCATTTT. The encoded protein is CASSDTGAGPQHF.

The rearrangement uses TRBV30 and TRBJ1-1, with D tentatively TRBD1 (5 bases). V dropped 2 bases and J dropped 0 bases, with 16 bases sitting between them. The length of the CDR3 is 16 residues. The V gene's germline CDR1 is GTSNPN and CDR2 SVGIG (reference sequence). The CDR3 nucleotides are TGTGCCTGGAGTATTGGGACTAGACTTATGAACACTGAAGCTTTCTTT. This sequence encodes CAWSIGTRLMNTEAFF.

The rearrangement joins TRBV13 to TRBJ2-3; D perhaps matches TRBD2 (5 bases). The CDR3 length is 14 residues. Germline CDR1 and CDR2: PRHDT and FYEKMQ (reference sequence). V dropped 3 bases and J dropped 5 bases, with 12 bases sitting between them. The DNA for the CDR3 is TGTGCCAGCAGCTTGCTAGGGAGTGGAGATACGCAGTATTTT. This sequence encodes CASSLLGSGDTQYF. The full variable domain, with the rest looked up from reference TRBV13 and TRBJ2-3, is AAGVIQSPRHLIKEKRETATLKCYPIPRHDTVYWYQQGPGQDPQFLISFYEKMQSDKGSIPDRFSAQQFSDYHSELNMSSLELGDSALYFCASSLLGSGDTQYFGPGTRLTVL.

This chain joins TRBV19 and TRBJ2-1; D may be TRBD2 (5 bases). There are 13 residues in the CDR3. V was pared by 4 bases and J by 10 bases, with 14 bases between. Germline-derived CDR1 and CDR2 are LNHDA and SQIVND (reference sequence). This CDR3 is CASSKGDIGEQFF. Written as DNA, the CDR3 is TGTGCCAGTAGTAAGGGAGATATAGGGGAGCAGTTCTTC.

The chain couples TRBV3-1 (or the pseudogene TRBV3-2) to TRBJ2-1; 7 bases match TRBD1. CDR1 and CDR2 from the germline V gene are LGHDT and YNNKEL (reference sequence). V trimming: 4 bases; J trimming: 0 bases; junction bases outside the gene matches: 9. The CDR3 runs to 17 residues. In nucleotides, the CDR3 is TGTGCCAGCAGCCTCAGGGGGAAGCGGTCCTCCTACAATGAGCAGTTCTTC. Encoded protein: CASSLRGKRSSYNEQFF.

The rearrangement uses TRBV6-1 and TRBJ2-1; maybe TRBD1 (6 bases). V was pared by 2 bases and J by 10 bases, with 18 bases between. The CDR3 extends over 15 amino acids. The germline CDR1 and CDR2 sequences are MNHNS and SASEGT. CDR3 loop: CASSESQGFLDEQFF. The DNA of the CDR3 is TGTGCCAGCAGTGAATCACAGGGTTTTTTAGACGAGCAGTTCTTC.

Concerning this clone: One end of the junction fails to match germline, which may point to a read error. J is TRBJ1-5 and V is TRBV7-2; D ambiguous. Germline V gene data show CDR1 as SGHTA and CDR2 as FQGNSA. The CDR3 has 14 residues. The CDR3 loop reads CASSLAPSSQPQHF. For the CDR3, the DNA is TGTGCCAGCAGCTTAGCACCCAGCAGTCAGCCCCAGCATTTT.

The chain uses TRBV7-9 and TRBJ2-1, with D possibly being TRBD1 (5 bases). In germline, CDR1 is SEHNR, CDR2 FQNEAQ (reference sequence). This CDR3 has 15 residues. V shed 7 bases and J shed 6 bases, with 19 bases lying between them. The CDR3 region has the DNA TGTGCCAGCACCCTAGTGGGGCGATCGGCCAATGAGCAGTTCTTC. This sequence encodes CASTLVGRSANEQFF.

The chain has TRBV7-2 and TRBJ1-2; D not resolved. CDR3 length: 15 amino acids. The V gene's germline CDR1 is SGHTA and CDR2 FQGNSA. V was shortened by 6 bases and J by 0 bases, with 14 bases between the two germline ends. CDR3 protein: CASRRSYGTNYGYTF. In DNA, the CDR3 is TGTGCCAGCAGACGAAGCTACGGAACTAACTATGGCTACACCTTC.

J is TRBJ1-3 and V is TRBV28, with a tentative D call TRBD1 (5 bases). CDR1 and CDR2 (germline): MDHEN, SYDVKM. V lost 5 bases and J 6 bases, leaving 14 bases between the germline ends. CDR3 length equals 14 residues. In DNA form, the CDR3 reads TGTGCCAGCAGTCTACCCCCAGGGAAAAACACCATATATTTT. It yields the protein CASSLPPGKNTIYF.

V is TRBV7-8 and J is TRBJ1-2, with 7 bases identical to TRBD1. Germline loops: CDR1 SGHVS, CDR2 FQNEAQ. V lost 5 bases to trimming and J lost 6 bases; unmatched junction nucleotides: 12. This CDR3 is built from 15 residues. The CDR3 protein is CASSPQRGRGDGYTF. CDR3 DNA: TGTGCCAGCAGCCCCCAGCGAGGCAGGGGGGATGGCTACACCTTC.

This CDR3 reads CASSALSGTEAFF. CDR3 nucleotide sequence: TGTGCCAGTAGTGCCCTCTCTGGGACTGAAGCTTTCTTT. The rearrangement uses TRBV19 and TRBJ1-1; D call uncertain. V lost 5 bases, J lost 5 bases, and 12 bases lay in between. Germline V gives CDR1 LNHDA, CDR2 SQIVND (reference sequence). The CDR3 totals 13 residues.

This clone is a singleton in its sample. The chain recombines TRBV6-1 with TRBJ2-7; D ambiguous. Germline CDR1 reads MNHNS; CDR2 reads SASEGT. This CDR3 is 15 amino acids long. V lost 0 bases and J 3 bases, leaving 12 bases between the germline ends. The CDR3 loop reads CASSEASNAVYEQYV. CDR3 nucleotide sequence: TGTGCCAGCAGTGAAGCGTCAAATGCTGTCTACGAGCAGTACGTC.

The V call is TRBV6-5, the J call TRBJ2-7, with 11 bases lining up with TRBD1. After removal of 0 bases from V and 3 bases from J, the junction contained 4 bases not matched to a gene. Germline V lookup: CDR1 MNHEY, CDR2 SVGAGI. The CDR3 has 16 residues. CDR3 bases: TGTGCCAGCAGTTACTCGGGGACAGGGGGGTTCTACGAGCAGTACTTC. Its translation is CASSYSGTGGFYEQYF.

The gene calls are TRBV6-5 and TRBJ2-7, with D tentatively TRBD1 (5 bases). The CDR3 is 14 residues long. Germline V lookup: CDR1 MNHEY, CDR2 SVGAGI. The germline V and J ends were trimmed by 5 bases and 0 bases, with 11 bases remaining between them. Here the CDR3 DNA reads TGTGCCAGCAGTAACAGGTCTAGCTCCTACGAGCAGTACGTC. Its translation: CASSNRSSSYEQYV.

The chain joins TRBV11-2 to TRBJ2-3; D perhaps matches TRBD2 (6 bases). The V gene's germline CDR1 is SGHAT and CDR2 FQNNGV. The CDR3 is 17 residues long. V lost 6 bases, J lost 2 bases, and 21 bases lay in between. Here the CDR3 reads CASRPSRASAFTDTQYF. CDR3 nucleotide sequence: TGTGCCAGCAGGCCTTCCAGGGCTAGCGCCTTCACAGATACGCAGTATTTT.

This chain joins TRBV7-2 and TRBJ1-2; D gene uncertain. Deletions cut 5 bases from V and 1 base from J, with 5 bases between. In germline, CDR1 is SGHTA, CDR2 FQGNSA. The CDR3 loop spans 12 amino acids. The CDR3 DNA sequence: TGTGCCAGCAGCCCCTTTAACTATGGCTACACCTTC. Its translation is CASSPFNYGYTF.

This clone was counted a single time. This CDR3 reads CASSPPTSGSSYNEQFF. CDR3 nucleotides: TGTGCCAGTAGTCCTCCAACTAGCGGGAGCTCCTACAATGAGCAGTTCTTC. This chain connects TRBV19 to TRBJ2-1, with 11 bases matching TRBD2. The J segment lost 0 bases and the V segment lost 5 bases, leaving 6 bases of the junction unmatched. CDR3 length: 17 amino acids. Per germline, CDR1 LNHDA and CDR2 SQIVND (reference sequence).

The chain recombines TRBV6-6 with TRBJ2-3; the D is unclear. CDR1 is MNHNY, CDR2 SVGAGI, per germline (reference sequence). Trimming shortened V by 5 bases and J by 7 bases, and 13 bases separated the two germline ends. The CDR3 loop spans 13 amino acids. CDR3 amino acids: CASSMSPRHTQYF. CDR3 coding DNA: TGTGCCAGCAGTATGTCCCCCCGGCATACGCAGTATTTT.

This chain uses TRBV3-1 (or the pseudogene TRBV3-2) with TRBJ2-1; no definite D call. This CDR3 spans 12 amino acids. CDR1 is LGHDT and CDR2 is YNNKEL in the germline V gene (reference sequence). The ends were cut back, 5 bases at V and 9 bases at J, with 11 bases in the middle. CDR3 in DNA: TGTGCCAGCAGCTTCCGACTGGGTGAGCAGTTCTTC. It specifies CASSFRLGEQFF.

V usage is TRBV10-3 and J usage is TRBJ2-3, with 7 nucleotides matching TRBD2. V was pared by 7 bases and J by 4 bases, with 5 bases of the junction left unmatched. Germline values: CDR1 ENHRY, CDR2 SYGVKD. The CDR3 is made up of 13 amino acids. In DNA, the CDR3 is TGTGCCATCAATGGGCGGGAGTCAGATACGCAGTATTTT. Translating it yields CAINGRESDTQYF.

The CDR3 nucleotides are TGTGCCAGCAGCCCCGGGACCCGAGTGGTTGGCTACACCTTC. It translates to CASSPGTRVVGYTF. The chain employs TRBV7-2 and TRBJ1-2, with D maybe TRBD1 (5 bases). Germline V gene lookup returns CDR1 SGHTA and CDR2 FQGNSA. The CDR3 contains 14 residues. Trimming cost V 5 bases and J 7 bases, with 17 bases left between them.

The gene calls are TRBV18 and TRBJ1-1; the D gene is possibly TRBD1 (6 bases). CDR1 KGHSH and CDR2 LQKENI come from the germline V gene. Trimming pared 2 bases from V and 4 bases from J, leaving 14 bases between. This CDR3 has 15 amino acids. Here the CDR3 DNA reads TGTGCCAGCTCACCAAGGGACACCGGGACCACTGAAGCTTTCTTT. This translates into CASSPRDTGTTEAFF.